This TCR beta chain was recorded in a study of shared clonotypes between healthy human individuals. Clones were read by immunoSEQ multiplex PCR, and TCRdb kept only the in-frame ones, dropping some. Among hundreds of thousands of clones listed, about two thirds were seen once. Germline assignment: CDR1 MDHEN and CDR2 SYDVKM. The V segment lost 5 bases and the J segment 3 bases; nucleotides outside the gene matches: 12. This CDR3 comprises 17 residues. The source of this sequence is a woman aged 25 to 39 in good health. The chain links TRBV28 to TRBJ1-1; 10 nucleotides match TRBD1. Material: memory CD4+ T cells sorted from blood. Subset in this sample: CD45RA-negative fraction. CDR3 nucleotides: TGTGCCAGCAGTCCCGGACAGGGGGTACTTCGGGACACTGAAGCTTTCTTT. Its protein product is CASSPGQGVLRDTEAFF.